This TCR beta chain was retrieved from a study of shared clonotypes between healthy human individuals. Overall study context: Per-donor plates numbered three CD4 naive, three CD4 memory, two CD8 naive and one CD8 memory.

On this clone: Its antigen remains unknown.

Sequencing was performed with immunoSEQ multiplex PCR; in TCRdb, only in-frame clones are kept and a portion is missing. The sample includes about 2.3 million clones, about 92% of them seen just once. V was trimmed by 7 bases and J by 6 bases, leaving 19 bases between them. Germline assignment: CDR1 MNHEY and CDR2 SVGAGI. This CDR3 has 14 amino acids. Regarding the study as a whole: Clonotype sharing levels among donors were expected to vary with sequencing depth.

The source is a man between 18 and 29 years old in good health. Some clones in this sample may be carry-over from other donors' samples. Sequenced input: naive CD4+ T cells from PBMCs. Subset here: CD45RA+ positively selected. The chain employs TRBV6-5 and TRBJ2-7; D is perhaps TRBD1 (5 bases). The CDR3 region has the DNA TGTGCCAGCACCGCCCCAGGGTTGTACGGCGAGCAGTACTTC. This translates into CASTAPGLYGEQYF.